Each of the 28 T cell receptor beta chains below was sequenced from the same sample in a study of blood T cell repertoires in COVID-19. TCRdb's table, derived via immunoSEQ multiplex PCR, lists solely in-frame clones and lacks some. The repertoire includes some 270,000 clones, around 88% of them detected once, and about 0.8% sits in the top ten. Input material: peripheral blood. These receptors were obtained from a man younger than 40 with acute or convalescent COVID-19.

The count of this clone is one. This chain joins TRBV4-1 and TRBJ1-5, with D possibly matching TRBD1 (5 bases). This CDR3 is 16 amino acids long. Per germline, CDR1 MGHRA and CDR2 YSYEKL. V was shortened by 1 base and J by 6 bases, with 16 bases between the two germline ends. The CDR3: CASSQGSRVEGQPQHF. CDR3 sequence (DNA): TGCGCCAGCAGCCAAGGGAGCAGGGTGGAAGGTCAGCCCCAGCATTTT.

The V and J genes are TRBV9 and TRBJ1-2; no clear D gene. V lost 0 bases to trimming and J lost 5 bases, with 14 bases between them. The CDR3 runs to 15 residues. In germline, CDR1 is SGDLS, CDR2 YYNGEE. CDR3 DNA sequence: TGTGCCAGCAGCGTAGAGCCGGGAGTTGGGTATGGCTACACCTTC. It translates to CASSVEPGVGYGYTF.

This rearrangement joins TRBV7-9 to TRBJ2-3; the match to TRBD1 covers 8 bases. The CDR3 contains 15 residues. The germline V gene encodes CDR1 SEHNR and CDR2 FQNEAQ (reference sequence). After removal of 1 base from V and 5 bases from J, the junction contained 5 bases not matched to a gene. For the CDR3, the DNA is TGTGCCAGCAGCTTAGGCCAGGGGGCGCGAGATACGCAGTATTTT. As protein: CASSLGQGARDTQYF.

The V call is TRBV7-8, the J call TRBJ1-5, with 12 bases identical to TRBD1. This CDR3 is built from 16 residues. V lost 2 bases, J lost 6 bases, and 5 bases stayed unmatched. Looked up from germline, CDR1 is SGHVS and CDR2 is FQNEAQ. Here the CDR3 DNA reads TGTGCCAGCAGCTTAATCGGGACAGGGGGCCTTCAGCCCCAGCATTTT. Translated: CASSLIGTGGLQPQHF.

The DNA for the CDR3 is TGTGCCAGCAGCTTAGCGGGTCTCGGGGAGACCCAGTACTTC. It yields the protein CASSLAGLGETQYF. This sequence joins TRBV7-3 and TRBJ2-5; tentatively, D is TRBD2 (5 bases). The V end was cut by 2 bases, the J end by 5 bases, with 12 bases between. Germline V gene sequence: CDR1 SGHTA, CDR2 FQGTGA. The CDR3 sequence is 14 residues long.

The genes are TRBV25-1 and TRBJ2-5; no firm D call. The CDR3 loop spans 14 amino acids. V lost 1 base to trimming and J lost 4 bases, with 10 bases between them. Per germline, CDR1 MGHDK and CDR2 SYGVNS. The CDR3 is CASSESRTLETQYF. The CDR3, as DNA: TGTGCCAGCAGTGAATCAAGAACTCTAGAGACCCAGTACTTC. Full variable domain (outside the CDR3, taken from reference TRBV25-1 and TRBJ2-5): EADIYQTPRYLVIGTGKKITLECSQTMGHDKMYWYQQDPGMELHLIHYSYGVNSTEKGDLSSESTVSRIRTEHFPLTLESARPSHTSQYLCASSESRTLETQYFGPGTRLLVL.

The chain is built from TRBV27 and TRBJ2-1; D is possibly TRBD1 (6 bases). The CDR3 runs 15 residues. Germline V gene lookup returns CDR1 MNHEY and CDR2 SMNVEV (reference sequence). Deletions cut 6 bases from V and 4 bases from J, with 16 bases between. CDR3 sequence reads: CASSRPPGVYNEQFF. The CDR3 DNA follows: TGTGCCAGCAGCCGTCCGCCAGGGGTATACAATGAGCAGTTCTTC.

This rearrangement joins TRBV4-1 to TRBJ1-5, with 10 bases that match TRBD1. With 4 bases clipped from V and 0 bases from J, the junction kept 12 bases outside the gene matches. CDR3 size: 19 residues. The germline V gene encodes CDR1 MGHRA and CDR2 YSYEKL. In DNA, the CDR3 is TGCGCCAGCAGCCCTCTCGGAGACAGGGGGCCACTTAGCAATCAGCCCCAGCATTTT. Its translation: CASSPLGDRGPLSNQPQHF.

V is TRBV29-1 and J is TRBJ2-5; perhaps TRBD1 as D (7 bases). The CDR3 length is 15 residues. V shed 7 bases and J shed 5 bases, with 23 bases lying between them. The germline gives CDR1 SQVTM, CDR2 ANQGSEA. CDR3: CSGLADRDSKETQYF. Written as DNA, the CDR3 is TGCAGCGGTTTGGCCGACAGGGACTCCAAGGAGACCCAGTACTTC.

The chain uses TRBV5-4 and TRBJ1-4, with TRBD1 matching over 7 bases. The CDR3 is made up of 16 amino acids. V gave up 0 bases and J gave up 10 bases; unmatched junction bases: 12. Germline-derived CDR1 and CDR2 are SGHNT and YYREEE (reference sequence). The CDR3 nucleotides read TGTGCCAGCAGCTTGGACGCGTGGCAGGGGGACGGAAAACTGTTTTTT. Its translation is CASSLDAWQGDGKLFF.

V and J are TRBV6-5 and TRBJ2-7, with D tentatively TRBD2 (5 bases). V was shortened by 0 bases and J by 0 bases, with 9 bases between the two germline ends. Germline CDR1 reads MNHEY; CDR2 reads SVGAGI. The CDR3 contains 15 residues. The CDR3 loop reads CASSYSAGNSYEQYF. The CDR3, as DNA: TGTGCCAGCAGTTACTCTGCCGGGAACTCCTACGAGCAGTACTTC.

The rearrangement uses TRBV28 and TRBJ1-2, with TRBD1 matching 7 bases. After removal of 2 bases from V and 7 bases from J, the junction contained 4 bases not matched to a gene. The CDR3 extends over 13 amino acids. CDR1 is MDHEN, CDR2 SYDVKM, per germline. This chain's CDR3 is CASSLPTGTGYTF. CDR3 nucleotides: TGTGCCAGCAGTTTACCGACAGGGACTGGCTACACCTTC.

The chain recombines TRBV7-9 with TRBJ2-7, with unresolved D. The CDR3 is 12 residues long. The germline V and J ends were trimmed by 1 base and 6 bases, with 7 bases remaining between them. CDR1 is SEHNR and CDR2 is FQNEAQ in the germline V gene (reference sequence). The DNA for the CDR3 is TGTGCCAGCAGCTTAGGGGTAGCCGAGCAGTACTTC. Protein product: CASSLGVAEQYF.

The J gene is TRBJ1-1, the V gene TRBV19; possibly TRBD1 for D (6 bases). This CDR3 comprises 13 residues. Germline V lookup: CDR1 LNHDA, CDR2 SQIVND (reference sequence). V was shortened by 7 bases and J by 5 bases, with 14 bases between the two germline ends. The CDR3 nucleotides are TGTGCCAGTACCTCCCGGACAGCGACTGAAGCTTTCTTT. It specifies CASTSRTATEAFF.

This chain links TRBV5-4 with TRBJ2-5; TRBD2 agrees at 8 bases. Looked up from germline, CDR1 is SGHNT and CDR2 is YYREEE (reference sequence). The CDR3 is 17 residues long. V lost 0 bases to trimming and J lost 5 bases; unmatched junction nucleotides: 12. The CDR3 region is CASSLVMGLGGAETQYF. For the CDR3, the DNA is TGTGCCAGCAGCTTGGTTATGGGACTAGGGGGGGCGGAGACCCAGTACTTC.

The chain has TRBV10-3 and TRBJ1-2, with no clear D. CDR1 ENHRY and CDR2 SYGVKD come from the germline V gene. The V and J ends lost 2 bases and 3 bases respectively, with 7 bases between them. CDR3 size: 13 residues. The CDR3 sequence: CAISEAQDYGYTF. DNA of the CDR3: TGTGCCATCAGTGAGGCCCAGGACTATGGCTACACCTTC.

This clone was seen only a few times. J is TRBJ1-5 and V is TRBV11-2; TRBD1 might be the D (6 bases). Trimming took 5 bases from V and 7 from J, leaving 12 bases between them. CDR3 size: 13 residues. CDR1 is SGHAT, CDR2 FQNNGV, per germline. CDR3 DNA sequence: TGTGCCAGCAGCACAGGGACGGTGCAGCCCCAGCATTTT. Protein product: CASSTGTVQPQHF.

This chain connects TRBV28 to TRBJ1-2, with TRBD1 matching over 10 bases. CDR3 length equals 15 residues. V gave up 6 bases and J gave up 5 bases; unmatched junction bases: 9. Germline CDR1 reads MDHEN; CDR2 reads SYDVKM. The CDR3, as DNA: TGTGCCAGCAGCTCCGGGACAGGGGCGTCTTATGGCTACACCTTC. This translates into CASSSGTGASYGYTF.

Here the CDR3 DNA reads TGCAGCGTTTGGTACAGGGCGGACACTGAAGCTTTCTTT. Protein sequence: CSVWYRADTEAFF. The genes are TRBV29-1 and TRBJ1-1; a possible D gene is TRBD1 (6 bases). Trimming took off 5 bases at V and 3 bases at J, with 13 bases between the two ends. The CDR3 runs to 13 residues. Germline CDR1 is SQVTM and CDR2 is ANQGSEA.

The V and J genes are TRBV5-8 and TRBJ1-5; no clear D. The CDR3 covers 14 residues. With 2 bases removed from V and 2 bases from J, the gap between germline ends came to 8 bases. The V gene's germline CDR1 is SGHTS and CDR2 YDEGEE. The CDR3 DNA is TGTGCCAGCAGCTTACTTAACCGCAATCAGCCCCAGCATTTT. Amino acids: CASSLLNRNQPQHF.

This CDR3 is CASSHSRDNSYEQYF. The CDR3 DNA follows: TGCGCCAGCAGCCACAGCCGGGACAACTCCTACGAGCAGTACTTC. The chain recombines TRBV4-1 with TRBJ2-7, with a weak D call TRBD1 (6 bases). V shed 3 bases and J shed 0 bases, with 12 bases lying between them. CDR1 is MGHRA and CDR2 is YSYEKL in the germline V gene. The CDR3 totals 15 residues.

The chain uses TRBV29-1 and TRBJ2-5, with D maybe TRBD2 (6 bases). This CDR3 comprises 12 residues. The germline V gene encodes CDR1 SQVTM and CDR2 ANQGSEA. V was trimmed by 7 bases and J by 6 bases, leaving 15 bases between them. CDR3: CSGKGTFQTQYF. CDR3 DNA: TGCAGCGGCAAGGGGACTTTCCAGACCCAGTACTTC.

This sequence joins TRBV7-9 and TRBJ2-3; D perhaps matches TRBD2 (5 bases). Germline V CDR1 and CDR2: SEHNR, FQNEAQ (reference sequence). Trimming pared 5 bases from V and 0 bases from J, leaving 12 bases between. The CDR3 has 15 residues. CDR3 DNA: TGTGCCAGCAGCATGGATCGGACTAGCACAGATACGCAGTATTTT. Encoded protein: CASSMDRTSTDTQYF.

The chain carries TRBV7-9 and TRBJ1-4; TRBD1 agrees at 8 bases. This CDR3 is 16 amino acids long. With V trimmed by 0 bases and J by 5 bases, 5 bases remained unmatched. CDR1 and CDR2 from the germline V gene are SEHNR and FQNEAQ (reference sequence). CDR3 sequence (DNA): TGTGCCAGCAGCTTAGCTGGACAGGGTCCGAATGAAAAACTGTTTTTT. It codes for CASSLAGQGPNEKLFF.

The gene calls are TRBV18 and TRBJ1-6; weak D call: TRBD1 (6 bases). Germline-derived CDR1 and CDR2 are KGHSH and LQKENI. This CDR3 region has 15 residues. Deletions cut 4 bases from V and 8 bases from J, with 15 bases between. The CDR3 nucleotides are TGTGCCAGCTCACAGAACCGCGGACAGCATTCACCCCTCCACTTT. As protein: CASSQNRGQHSPLHF.

The chain combines TRBV28 with TRBJ2-5, with unresolved D. V was trimmed by 1 base and J by 1 base, leaving 7 bases between them. The CDR3 extends over 14 amino acids. Germline V gives CDR1 MDHEN, CDR2 SYDVKM. The CDR3 region has the DNA TGTGCCAGCAGTTTATCGGCAGGCCAAGAGACCCAGTACTTC. It specifies CASSLSAGQETQYF.

The rearrangement joins TRBV7-8 to TRBJ2-7; D is undetermined. The CDR3 spans 13 residues. Trimming took off 2 bases at V and 7 bases at J, with 12 bases between the two ends. Germline CDR1 reads SGHVS; CDR2 reads FQNEAQ. The chain's CDR3 is CASSLQMRYEQYF. The CDR3 DNA follows: TGTGCCAGCAGCTTACAAATGCGATATGAGCAGTACTTC.

In nucleotides, the CDR3 is TGTGCCAGCAGTTCGACAGGGAGAACTGAAGCTTTCTTT. It translates to CASSSTGRTEAFF. J is TRBJ1-1 and V is TRBV7-9, with 7 bases lining up with TRBD1. V dropped 6 bases and J dropped 5; count of bases not matched to a gene: 6. The CDR3 has 13 amino acids. Per the germline V gene, CDR1 is SEHNR and CDR2 is FQNEAQ (reference sequence).